This T cell receptor (beta chain) comes out of a study of Ad26.COV2.S vaccination and SARS-CoV-2 variants. Study summary: COV1001, an Ad26.COV2.S trial, supplied this vaccine-arm donor. Points from the study as a whole: Individuals receiving vaccine had higher spike-specific TCR breadth than placebo recipients did.

In this sample, this clone turned up once. Its target is not known. Clones were read by immunoSEQ multiplex PCR, and TCRdb kept only the in-frame ones, dropping some. The table lists about 350,000 clones, approximately 81% of them singletons. Treatment of the sample: 15 to 20 received Ad26.COV2.S at low or high dose, single or two shots; roughly five received placebo; per-sample allocation not given. Day 63 following the first vaccine or placebo injection was when the samples were taken. CDR1 LGHNA and CDR2 YSLEER come from the germline V gene. This CDR3 is 15 amino acids long. The V segment lost 1 base and the J segment 8 bases; nucleotides outside the gene matches: 9.

The genes are TRBV4-3 and TRBJ1-2, with TRBD1 matching 8 bases. This specimen consisted of peripheral blood, obtained in a trial of Ad26.COV2.S vaccine versus placebo. The TCR was taken from a person between 18 and 65 years old who received the Ad26.COV2.S COVID-19 vaccine or a placebo. The CDR3 coding sequence is TGCGCCAGCAGCCAAGGACAGGGGTTGGGGGGCGGCTACACCTTC. Protein sequence: CASSQGQGLGGGYTF.